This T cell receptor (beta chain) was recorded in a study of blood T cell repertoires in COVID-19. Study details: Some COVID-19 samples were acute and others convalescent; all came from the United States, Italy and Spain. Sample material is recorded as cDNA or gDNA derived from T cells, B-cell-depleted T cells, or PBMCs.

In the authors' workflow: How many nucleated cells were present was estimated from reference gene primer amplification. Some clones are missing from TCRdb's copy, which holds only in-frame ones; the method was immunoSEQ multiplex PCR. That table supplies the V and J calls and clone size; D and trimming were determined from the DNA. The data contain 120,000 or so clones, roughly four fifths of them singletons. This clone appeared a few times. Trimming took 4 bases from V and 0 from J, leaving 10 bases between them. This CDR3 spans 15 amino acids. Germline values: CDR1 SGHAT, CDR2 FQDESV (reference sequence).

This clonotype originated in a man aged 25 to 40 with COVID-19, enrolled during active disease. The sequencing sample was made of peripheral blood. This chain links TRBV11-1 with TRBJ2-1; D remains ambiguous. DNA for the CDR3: TGTGCCAGCAGCTACTCACAGATCTCCTACAATGAGCAGTTCTTC. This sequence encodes CASSYSQISYNEQFF.